This is a list of T cell receptor beta chains from one sample in a study of OX40 agonist ivuxolimab in advanced cancers. The assay was immunoSEQ multiplex PCR, and TCRdb's table has in-frame clones only and misses some. This table has about 78,000 clones, about 90% appearing once. The sample consisted of CD4+ or CD8+ T cells sorted from blood, taken in a trial of the OX40 agonist ivuxolimab. These receptor sequences come from an adult with an advanced solid tumor such as melanoma, head and neck, liver or kidney cancer. The CDR3 runs from the conserved cysteine through the conserved F or W. The D gene is left open where the match is weak. A row's size may be missing; if present it is once, few, many or a size class.

>TRBJ2-7|TRBV6-1|.|.
CASSERGSGLDEQYF
TGTGCCAGCAGTGAACGAGGTAGCGGCCTTGACGAGCAGTACTTC
>TRBJ1-1|TRBV11-3|.|once
CASSFNRDTEAFF
TGTGCCAGCAGCTTCAATCGAGACACTGAAGCTTTCTTT
>TRBJ1-2|TRBV11-2|.|.
CASSLGMGYGYTF
TGTGCCAGCAGCTTAGGAATGGGGTATGGCTACACCTTC
>TRBJ2-5|TRBV10-2|.|.
CASRGRPPERETQYF
TGCGCCAGCAGGGGCCGGCCCCCGGAGCGGGAGACCCAGTACTTC
>TRBJ2-4|TRBV29-1|TRBD1|.
CSVEGQGENIQYF
TGCAGCGTTGAAGGGCAGGGGGAAAACATTCAGTACTTC
>TRBJ2-1|TRBV5-1|TRBD1|.
CASSPQGAINEQFF
TGCGCCAGCAGCCCACAGGGGGCGATCAATGAGCAGTTCTTC
>TRBJ1-4|TRBV5-6|TRBD1|.
CASIRQGVDEKLFF
TGTGCCAGCATCCGACAGGGGGTGGATGAAAAACTGTTTTTT
>TRBJ2-5|TRBV19|.|.
CASSIRVLADLRGETQYF
TGTGCCAGTAGTATCCGGGTTTTGGCGGACCTAAGGGGAGAGACCCAGTACTTC
>TRBJ2-7|TRBV7-2|.|few
CASSLGPGESYEQYF
TGTGCCAGCAGCTTAGGGCCAGGGGAGAGCTACGAGCAGTACTTC
>TRBJ2-7|TRBV6-1|.|.
CASSEAGIYEQYF
TGTGCTAGCAGTGAGGCGGGAATCTACGAGCAGTACTTC
>TRBJ2-1|TRBV28|TRBD2|.
CASSLFGLAGVNEQFF
TGTGCCAGCAGCCTATTCGGACTAGCGGGAGTCAATGAGCAGTTCTTC
>TRBJ1-1|TRBV7-2|.|few
CASSQERVPTTEAFF
TGTGCCAGCAGCCAAGAGAGGGTCCCTACGACTGAAGCTTTCTTT
>TRBJ2-3|TRBV5-1|TRBD2|.
CASSLAQGGGTDTQYF
TGCGCCAGCAGCTTGGCCCAGGGAGGGGGCACAGATACGCAGTATTTT
>TRBJ2-7|TRBV5-1|.|.
CASRLWDMSYEQYF
TGCGCCAGCCGACTATGGGACATGTCCTACGAGCAGTACTTC
>TRBJ1-5|TRBV5-1|.|.
CASSFEGQNQPQHF
TGCGCCAGCAGCTTCGAGGGGCAGAATCAGCCCCAGCATTTT
>TRBJ1-1|TRBV2|.|.
CASSIRNTEAFF
TGTGCCAGCAGTATCAGGAACACTGAAGCTTTCTTT
>TRBJ1-2|TRBV5-6|.|.
CASSPDWGPGGYTF
TGTGCCAGCAGCCCGGACTGGGGTCCAGGTGGCTACACCTTC
>TRBJ2-1|TRBV5-1|.|.
CASSLDPGLSMVEQFF
TGCGCCAGCAGCTTGGATCCGGGACTTAGCATGGTTGAGCAGTTCTTC
>TRBJ2-3|TRBV28|TRBD1|once
CASSGQGATDTQYF
TGTGCCAGCAGCGGACAGGGTGCCACAGATACGCAGTATTTT
>TRBJ2-7|TRBV10-3|.|.
CAISESSGAHEQYF
TGTGCCATCAGTGAGTCGAGTGGGGCCCACGAGCAGTACTTC
>TRBJ1-4|TRBV4-1|.|.
CASSAGTGEKLFF
TGCGCCAGCAGCGCAGGGACGGGAGAAAAACTGTTTTTT
>TRBJ1-2|TRBV7-9|.|.
CASSLGTNNYGYTF
TGTGCCAGCAGCTTAGGGACAAACAACTATGGCTACACCTTC
>TRBJ1-1|TRBV6-6|TRBD1|.
CASSRQGEKAFF
TGTGCCAGCAGCCGACAGGGAGAAAAAGCTTTCTTT
>TRBJ1-2|TRBV7-2|.|.
CASSPRTAYYGYTF
TGTGCCAGCAGCCCCCGGACAGCGTACTATGGCTACACCTTC
>TRBJ1-1|TRBV15|.|.
CATSRDRSFETEAFF
TGTGCCACCAGCAGAGATCGGAGTTTTGAAACTGAAGCTTTCTTT
>TRBJ1-1|TRBV11-2|.|once
CASSLKGGITEAFF
TGTGCCAGCAGCTTAAAGGGGGGGATCACTGAAGCTTTCTTT
>TRBJ2-1|TRBV28|.|.
CASSPPDHSSYNEQFF
TGTGCCAGCAGTCCGCCTGATCACTCCTCCTACAATGAGCAGTTCTTC
>TRBJ2-3|TRBV4-1|TRBD2|.
CASSQDSSGGAIDTQYF
TGCGCCAGCAGCCAAGACTCTAGCGGGGGGGCCATAGATACGCAGTATTTT
>TRBJ1-6|TRBV6-5|.|.
CASSYRGGSPLHF
TGTGCCAGCAGTTACCGGGGTGGTTCACCCCTCCACTTT
>TRBJ2-1|TRBV4-1|.|.
CASSQSGTYNEQFF
TGCGCCAGCAGCCAATCCGGGACCTACAATGAGCAGTTCTTC
>TRBJ2-2|TRBV5-1|.|.
CASSSDRPGELFF
TGCGCCAGCAGCTCAGACAGGCCCGGGGAGCTGTTTTTT
>TRBJ1-4|TRBV10-1|TRBD1|.
CASSLWTGREKLFF
TGCGCCAGCAGCCTCTGGACAGGCCGTGAAAAACTGTTTTTT
>TRBJ2-2|TRBV5-1|TRBD2|.
CASSLAGGPSTGELFF
TGCGCCAGCAGCTTAGCGGGGGGGCCCTCCACCGGGGAGCTGTTTTTT